The clone carrying this TCR beta chain showed up just once. Its antigen is unidentified. The length of the CDR3 is 10 residues. The germline CDR1 and CDR2 sequences are SSHAT and FNYEAQ (reference sequence). Deletions cut 5 bases from V and 8 bases from J, with 6 bases between. Here immunoSEQ multiplex PCR was the method, and the copy in TCRdb shows in-frame clones only, minus some. Among 70,000 to 85,000 clones listed, under 95% were seen once. These data are taken from a study of PD-1 blockade in classical Hodgkin lymphoma. Whole-study findings and limits: Healthy donors were reported to have higher baseline TCR diversity than newly diagnosed patients.

Relapses following autologous stem cell transplantation were seen in all patients, with brentuximab vedotin exposure varying. The gene calls are TRBV7-7 and TRBJ1-2; a weak D match, TRBD1 (5 bases). The source is a human donor with classical Hodgkin lymphoma. The sequences come from peripheral blood mononuclear cells (PBMCs), collected at baseline. The CDR3 protein is CASSGDGYTF. In nucleotides, the CDR3 is TGTGCCAGCAGCGGGGACGGCTACACCTTC. Complete variable domain (other parts from reference TRBV7-7 and TRBJ1-2): GAGVSQSPRYKVTKRGQDVTLRCDPISSHATLYWYQQALGQGPEFLTYFNYEAQPDKSGLPSDRFSAERPEGSISTLTIQRTEQRDSAMYRCASSGDGYTFGSGTRLTVV.